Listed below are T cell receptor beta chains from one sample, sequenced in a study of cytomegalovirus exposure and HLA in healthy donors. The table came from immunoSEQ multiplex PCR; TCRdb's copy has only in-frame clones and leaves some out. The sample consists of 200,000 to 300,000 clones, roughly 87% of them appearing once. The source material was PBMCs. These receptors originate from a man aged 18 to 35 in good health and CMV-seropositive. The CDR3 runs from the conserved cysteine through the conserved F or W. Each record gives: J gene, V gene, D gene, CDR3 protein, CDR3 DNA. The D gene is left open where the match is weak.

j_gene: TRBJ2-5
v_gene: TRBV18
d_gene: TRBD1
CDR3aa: CASSMFTGEQETQYF
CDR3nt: TGTGCCAGCTCAATGTTCACAGGGGAGCAAGAGACCCAGTACTTC

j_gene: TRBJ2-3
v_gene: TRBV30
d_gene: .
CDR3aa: CAWSIRDTDTQYF
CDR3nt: TGTGCCTGGAGTATAAGGGACACAGATACGCAGTATTTT

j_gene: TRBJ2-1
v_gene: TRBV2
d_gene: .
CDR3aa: CASVRYASSYNEQFF
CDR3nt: TGTGCCAGCGTGCGGTACGCTAGCTCCTACAATGAGCAGTTCTTC

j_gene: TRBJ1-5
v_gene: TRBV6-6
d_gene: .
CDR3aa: CASSYILGQLDQPQHF
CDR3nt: TGTGCCAGCAGTTACATACTCGGACAGTTAGATCAGCCCCAGCATTTT

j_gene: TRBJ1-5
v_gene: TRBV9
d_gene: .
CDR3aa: CASSVTGNSNQPQHF
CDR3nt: TGTGCCAGCAGCGTCACAGGGAATAGCAATCAGCCCCAGCATTTT

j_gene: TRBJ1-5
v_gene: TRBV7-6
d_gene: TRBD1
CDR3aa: CASSLGGQLYQPQHF
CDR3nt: TGTGCCAGCAGCTTAGGGGGACAGTTATACCAGCCCCAGCATTTT

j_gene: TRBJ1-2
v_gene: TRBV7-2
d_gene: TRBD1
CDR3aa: CASSLQGQGGEGYTF
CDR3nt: TGTGCCAGCAGCTTACAGGGACAGGGGGGAGAGGGCTACACCTTC

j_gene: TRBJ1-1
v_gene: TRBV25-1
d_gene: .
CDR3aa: CASSDTGGPMGVNTEAFF
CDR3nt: TGTGCCAGCAGTGATACCGGGGGCCCCATGGGCGTGAACACTGAAGCTTTCTTT

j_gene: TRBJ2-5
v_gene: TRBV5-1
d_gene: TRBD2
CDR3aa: CASSLRPSGIGYQETQYF
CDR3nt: TGCGCCAGCAGCTTGCGGCCTAGCGGGATCGGTTACCAAGAGACCCAGTACTTC

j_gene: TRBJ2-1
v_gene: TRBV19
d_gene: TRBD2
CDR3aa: CASSISSGRLPYNEQFF
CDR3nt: TGTGCCAGTAGTATATCTAGCGGGAGACTACCCTACAATGAGCAGTTCTTC

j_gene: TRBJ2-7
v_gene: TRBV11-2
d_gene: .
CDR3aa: CASSLDRGPYEQYF
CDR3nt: TGTGCCAGCAGCTTAGACAGGGGCCCCTACGAGCAGTACTTC

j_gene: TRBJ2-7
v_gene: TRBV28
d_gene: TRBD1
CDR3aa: CASSNRQGAYEQYF
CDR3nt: TGTGCCAGCAGCAATCGACAGGGGGCCTACGAGCAGTACTTC